Shown below are 3 T cell receptor beta chains from a single sample sequenced in a study of cytomegalovirus exposure and HLA in healthy donors (dated by TCRdb to about 2017). The library was generated by the immunoSEQ multiplex PCR assay. This is the immuneACCESS table as TCRdb keeps it, with only in-frame sequences that have V and J called. A part of the clones is gone; compared with another copy, unresolved V genes explain less than half, and the rest is unexplained. The sample contains a few hundred thousand clones, less than 95% of them found a single time. The ten top clones hold approximately 3.1% of the sample. Source material: PBMCs. These receptors all come from a woman aged 25 to 39 in good health and CMV-seronegative.

This chain uses TRBV27 with TRBJ1-5, with D possibly matching TRBD1 (6 bases). Germline loops: CDR1 MNHEY, CDR2 SMNVEV (reference sequence). V was shortened by 5 bases and J by 6 bases, with 20 bases between the two germline ends. There are 16 residues in the CDR3. CDR3 DNA sequence: TGTGCCAGCAGTCGAACAGGTGGGGGCGCGACTCAGCCCCAGCATTTT. This codes for CASSRTGGGATQPQHF.

The chain has TRBV9 and TRBJ2-2; D is unresolved. Trimming removed 0 bases at V and 0 bases at J, with 9 bases between. The CDR3 length is 16 residues. Looked up from germline, CDR1 is SGDLS and CDR2 is YYNGEE. As DNA, the CDR3 is TGTGCCAGCAGCGTAGGACCCACAGCGAACACCGGGGAGCTGTTTTTT. Translating it yields CASSVGPTANTGELFF.

V is TRBV19 and J is TRBJ2-3; tentative D call: TRBD2 (6 bases). CDR3 length equals 14 residues. The germline V gene has CDR1 LNHDA and CDR2 SQIVND (reference sequence). Deletions cut 5 bases from V and 2 bases from J, with 11 bases between. The CDR3 region is CASSWGVSTDTQYF. The CDR3 bases are TGTGCCAGTAGTTGGGGGGTCTCCACAGATACGCAGTATTTT.